This T cell receptor beta chain was captured by sequencing in a study of blood T cell repertoires in COVID-19. Germline CDR1 and CDR2: MNHEY and SVGEGT. CDR3 length: 17 amino acids. V was clipped by 4 bases and J by 4 bases; unmatched bases: 5. Per the original data handling: Reference gene primer amplification gave nucleated cell count estimates. Sequencing used immunoSEQ multiplex PCR; TCRdb keeps in-frame clones, though not all of them. V, J and clone size were drawn from that table, and D and trimming were deduced from the DNA. The profile shows about 190,000 clones, around 83% of them singletons.

The gene calls are TRBV6-2 or TRBV6-3 and TRBJ2-3; 16 nucleotides line up with TRBD2. This receptor was taken from a woman aged 40 to 49 with acute or convalescent COVID-19. Sequences were obtained from peripheral blood. CDR3 bases: TGTGCCAGCAGTTCGGGCGGGACTAGCGGGAGGGCAGATACGCAGTATTTT. Translation gives CASSSGGTSGRADTQYF.